The clone carrying this TCR beta chain was seen repeatedly, ten times or more. Its cognate antigen is unknown. Sequencing ends 3 residues short of the CDR3 end; the germline J gene provides the rest. The CDR3 has 15 residues. Trimming removed 0 bases from V and 3 bases from J; junction bases left unmatched: 5. Germline V lookup: CDR1 GTSNPN, CDR2 SVGIG (reference sequence). This record comes from a study of T cell clonality in common variable immunodeficiency. Overall study results and limits: CVID patient heterogeneity limited repertoire-clinical complication correlations.

Sequenced by immunoSEQ multiplex PCR; TCRdb stores in-frame clones only, minus some. The counts give 50,000 to 70,000 clones, none of them seen only once; 0.65% to 1% is held by the top ten. Patients and controls were mostly of Caucasian heritage. The sequenced sample consisted of peripheral blood mononuclear cells. The gene calls are TRBV30 and TRBJ2-1, with 7 bases fitting TRBD2. The sequence came from a person between 18 and 75 years old in good health. Incomplete CDR3 DNA: TGTGCCTGGAGTGTAAGTGGGGGGGGCTACAATGAG. Its protein product is CAWSVSGGGYNE. The whole CDR3 protein reads CAWSVSGGGYNEQFF.